A selection of T cell receptor beta chains follows, all from one sample in a study of shared clonotypes between healthy human individuals. Clones were sequenced by immunoSEQ multiplex PCR, and TCRdb holds only the in-frame ones, with some missing. The sample consists of some 740,000 clones, 80% to 95% of them appearing once. The material sequenced was naive CD8+ T cells sorted from blood. The receptors here all came from a man between 25 and 39 years old in good health. Both conserved end residues are part of each CDR3. The D gene is left open where the match is weak. The size field is filled for only some rows; it gives once, few, many or a size class.

size: NA; J: TRBJ2-2; V: TRBV11-2; D: NA; CDR3: CASSPTFGELFF; DNA: TGTGCCAGCAGCCCGACCTTTGGGGAGCTGTTTTTT
size: NA; J: TRBJ2-3; V: TRBV6-1; D: NA; CDR3: CASCGPGQDTQYF; DNA: TGTGCCAGCTGCGGGCCAGGGCAAGATACGCAGTATTTT
size: NA; J: TRBJ1-3; V: TRBV18; D: NA; CDR3: CASSLNRDSGNTIYF; DNA: TGTGCCAGCTCCCTAAACAGGGACTCTGGAAACACCATATATTTT
size: once; J: TRBJ2-7; V: TRBV19; D: NA; CDR3: CASSIDLWSSGGEQYF; DNA: TGTGCCAGTAGTATAGATCTATGGAGTAGCGGCGGCGAGCAGTACTTC
size: NA; J: TRBJ1-2; V: TRBV27; D: TRBD1; CDR3: CASSLSGQGDYGYTF; DNA: TGTGCCAGCAGTTTATCGGGACAGGGGGACTATGGCTACACCTTC
size: NA; J: TRBJ2-1; V: TRBV11-3; D: NA; CDR3: CASSLGGGLNNEQFF; DNA: TGTGCCAGCAGCTTAGGGGGTGGACTAAACAATGAGCAGTTCTTC
size: NA; J: TRBJ1-2; V: TRBV11-2; D: NA; CDR3: CASTPGHYGYTF; DNA: TGTGCCAGTACGCCGGGCCACTATGGCTACACCTTC
size: NA; J: TRBJ2-3; V: TRBV9; D: TRBD1; CDR3: CASSTPRTGGVDTQYF; DNA: TGTGCCAGCAGCACCCCACGAACAGGGGGTGTAGATACGCAGTATTTT
size: once; J: TRBJ1-4; V: TRBV29-1; D: NA; CDR3: CSVEASTATNEKLFF; DNA: TGCAGCGTTGAAGCTAGCACAGCGACTAATGAAAAACTGTTTTTT
size: NA; J: TRBJ2-2; V: TRBV7-9; D: TRBD1; CDR3: CASSPTKDRGVNTGELFF; DNA: TGTGCCAGCAGCCCGACCAAGGACAGGGGAGTGAACACCGGGGAGCTGTTTTTT
size: NA; J: TRBJ1-4; V: TRBV15; D: NA; CDR3: CATSRDPPGAHANEKLFF; DNA: TGTGCCACCAGCAGAGATCCCCCGGGGGCGCATGCTAATGAAAAACTGTTTTTT
size: NA; J: TRBJ2-1; V: TRBV11-2; D: TRBD2; CDR3: CASSLVPSGSPVDEQFF; DNA: TGTGCCAGCAGCTTAGTGCCTAGCGGGAGCCCTGTGGATGAGCAGTTCTTC
size: NA; J: TRBJ2-2; V: TRBV5-4; D: TRBD2; CDR3: CASSFRLAGGGELFF; DNA: TGTGCCAGCAGCTTCCGACTAGCGGGAGGGGGGGAGCTGTTTTTT
size: NA; J: TRBJ2-3; V: TRBV7-6; D: TRBD1; CDR3: CATTGESDTQYF; DNA: TGTGCTACCACAGGGGAGTCGGATACGCAGTATTTT
size: NA; J: TRBJ2-2; V: TRBV9; D: NA; CDR3: CASSVERGANGELFF; DNA: TGTGCCAGCAGCGTAGAGAGGGGGGCTAACGGGGAGCTGTTTTTT
size: NA; J: TRBJ2-2; V: TRBV6-6; D: NA; CDR3: CASGQAGGTNTGELFF; DNA: TGTGCCAGCGGGCAGGCCGGAGGGACGAACACCGGGGAGCTGTTTTTT
size: NA; J: TRBJ2-6; V: TRBV28; D: NA; CDR3: CASSLLHRILSGANVLTF; DNA: TGTGCCAGCAGTTTACTACATCGCATCCTCTCTGGGGCCAACGTCCTGACTTTC
size: NA; J: TRBJ2-7; V: TRBV2; D: NA; CDR3: CASSEHRFGSYEQYF; DNA: TGTGCCAGCAGTGAACACCGATTCGGCTCCTACGAGCAGTACTTC
size: few; J: TRBJ2-7; V: TRBV27; D: TRBD2; CDR3: CASSLSGGPHEQYF; DNA: TGTGCCAGCAGTTTGTCGGGAGGGCCCCACGAGCAGTACTTC
size: NA; J: TRBJ1-4; V: TRBV18; D: NA; CDR3: CASSRDEKLFF; DNA: TGTGCCAGCTCGCGGGATGAAAAACTGTTTTTT